Listed below are T cell receptor beta chains from one sample, sequenced in a study of CD8+ T cells in alopecia areata. Here immunoSEQ multiplex PCR was the method, and the copy in TCRdb shows in-frame clones only, minus some. The sample lists approximately 300,000 clones; roughly 64% were seen once. Here the sequenced sample was CD4+ T cells sorted from blood, taken at week 24, from a patient treated with tofacitinib. The receptors here all came from a human donor with alopecia areata. Both conserved end residues are part of each CDR3. Each record gives: J gene, V gene, D gene, clone size, CDR3 DNA, CDR3 protein. The D gene is left open where the match is weak. Clone size, where shown, is once, few, many, or a class for clones that have expanded.

TRBJ1-1 | TRBV4-1 | TRBD1 | - | TGCGCCAGCAGCCGACCCGGGACAGGGAACACTGAAGCTTTCTTT | CASSRPGTGNTEAFF
TRBJ1-1 | TRBV29-1 | - | few | TGCAGCGTTGCGCTACTCCTGAACACTGAAGCTTTCTTT | CSVALLLNTEAFF
TRBJ1-2 | TRBV27 | - | - | TGTGCCAGCAGTCGCGACAGGCCCAACTATGGCTACACCTTC | CASSRDRPNYGYTF
TRBJ2-1 | TRBV7-2 | - | few | TGTGCCAGCAGCTTAGAGGCTATAGGTGAGCAGTTCTTC | CASSLEAIGEQFF
TRBJ2-7 | TRBV25-1 | TRBD1 | - | TGTGCCAGCAGTGAACCGGGACAGAGTTCCTACGAGCAGTACTTC | CASSEPGQSSYEQYF
TRBJ1-5 | TRBV27 | - | - | TGTGCCAGCAGTGCTGACCTCCAGGGTCGTCAGCCCCAGCATTTT | CASSADLQGRQPQHF
TRBJ1-5 | TRBV6-5 | - | - | TGTGCCAGCAGGGGCGAAGTGGTTCAGCCCCAGCATTTT | CASRGEVVQPQHF
TRBJ2-7 | TRBV27 | TRBD1 | - | TGTGCCAGCAGTCCCACCCCCAGACAGGGGGCAAGAGAGCAGTACTTC | CASSPTPRQGAREQYF
TRBJ2-7 | TRBV25-1 | TRBD1 | - | TGTGCCAGCAGTGAATCTGACAGGGGAAACGAGCAGTACTTC | CASSESDRGNEQYF
TRBJ1-2 | TRBV5-4 | TRBD1 | few | TGTGCCAGCAGCCTTTCGGGACAGGGAAACTATGGCTACACCTTC | CASSLSGQGNYGYTF
TRBJ1-1 | TRBV6-5 | - | - | TGTGCCAGCAGTTACTCTTTAGGAGTGGGCGACACTGAAGCTTTCTTT | CASSYSLGVGDTEAFF
TRBJ1-2 | TRBV9 | TRBD1 | - | TGTGCCAGCAGCCCCCTGGGAAGGGACAGTGCAGGCTACACCTTC | CASSPLGRDSAGYTF
TRBJ2-5 | TRBV10-3 | - | - | TGTGCCATCAGTGAGGGGGGTGGGGACCAAGAGACCCAGTACTTC | CAISEGGGDQETQYF
TRBJ2-5 | TRBV9 | TRBD1 | few | TGTGCCAGCAGCCCCAGGACAGGGCCCAGGGAGACCCAGTACTTC | CASSPRTGPRETQYF
TRBJ2-1 | TRBV7-9 | - | few | TGTGCCAGCAGTGAGGGCTCCTACAATGAGCAGTTCTTC | CASSEGSYNEQFF
TRBJ2-5 | TRBV4-3 | TRBD1 | - | TGCGCCAGCAGCCAAGATCATGGACAGGGGGAGACCCAGTACTTC | CASSQDHGQGETQYF
TRBJ2-5 | TRBV2 | - | few | TGTGCCAGCAGTTCTTCCCAAGAGACCCAGTACTTC | CASSSSQETQYF
TRBJ1-2 | TRBV25-1 | - | once | TGTGCCAGCAGTGCTCCGGGCCCCAACATCTATGGCTACACCTTC | CASSAPGPNIYGYTF
TRBJ1-2 | TRBV19 | - | - | TGTGCCAGTAGTATGGGCGGAGAAGAAGGCTACACCTTC | CASSMGGEEGYTF
TRBJ1-2 | TRBV9 | - | - | TGTGCCAGCAGCGTCGGAGGCCGCGGCTACACCTTC | CASSVGGRGYTF
TRBJ2-2 | TRBV30 | - | - | TGTGCCTGGAGTGTAGACAGGCAGAACACCGGGGAGCTGTTTTTT | CAWSVDRQNTGELFF
TRBJ2-7 | TRBV29-1 | - | - | TGCAGCGTTGAAAGACTCGACGAGCAGTACTTC | CSVERLDEQYF
TRBJ1-1 | TRBV27 | TRBD1 | few | TGTGCCAGCAGTTGGGGACAGGGGAACACTGAAGCTTTCTTT | CASSWGQGNTEAFF
TRBJ1-2 | TRBV29-1 | - | once | TGCAGCGTTGCTGCTGGGAAGGGCTACGGCTACACCTTC | CSVAAGKGYGYTF
TRBJ2-3 | TRBV30 | TRBD2 | - | TGTGCCTGGAGTGTCCGACTAGCCCATGATACGCAGTATTTT | CAWSVRLAHDTQYF
TRBJ2-6 | TRBV5-6 | - | few | TGTGCCAGCAGCTTGGCCACAGGTGCCGGGGCCAACGTCCTGACTTTC | CASSLATGAGANVLTF
TRBJ2-1 | TRBV9 | - | - | TGTGCCAGCAGCGTAGGGTTCGGAGGGTACAATGAGCAGTTCTTC | CASSVGFGGYNEQFF
TRBJ1-3 | TRBV29-1 | - | - | TGCAGCGCTTCGCTCCAGGAGCCCCGAGGGGCCATATATTTT | CSASLQEPRGAIYF
TRBJ2-5 | TRBV2 | - | - | TGTGCCAGCAGTGAAAACTTAGGGGAGACCCAGTACTTC | CASSENLGETQYF
TRBJ2-7 | TRBV5-6 | - | - | TGTGCCAGCAGCACCACAGGAACCTTGTCCTACGAGCAGTACTTC | CASSTTGTLSYEQYF
TRBJ2-5 | TRBV28 | - | few | TGTGCCAGCAGTTTAGTAGGGGCGGCGACCCAGTACTTC | CASSLVGAATQYF
TRBJ2-2 | TRBV29-1 | TRBD1 | - | TGCAGCGGAGGGACAGGGGAGTACACCGGGGAGCTGTTTTTT | CSGGTGEYTGELFF
TRBJ1-5 | TRBV7-2 | TRBD1 | few | TGTGCCAGCAGCACGGACAGGGGTGGCAATCAGCCCCAGCATTTT | CASSTDRGGNQPQHF
TRBJ1-6 | TRBV5-4 | TRBD1 | - | TGTGCCAGCAGCTCCTACAGGGGGCGAGTGGATTCACCCCTCCACTTT | CASSSYRGRVDSPLHF
TRBJ1-6 | TRBV9 | - | - | TGTGCCAGCAGCGTAGAGGCCATACCTAATTCACCCCTCCACTTT | CASSVEAIPNSPLHF
TRBJ2-7 | TRBV21-1 | - | - | TGTGCCAGCAGCAGCGAGCAGTACTTC | CASSSEQYF
TRBJ2-1 | TRBV5-4 | - | few | TGTGCCAGCAGCTTGGTGGGCAATTACAATGAGCAGTTCTTC | CASSLVGNYNEQFF
TRBJ1-2 | TRBV4-1 | - | - | TGCGCCAGCAGCCAAGAGGTCCAGGGCGCGAGCTACACCTTC | CASSQEVQGASYTF
TRBJ2-5 | TRBV28 | - | few | TGTGCCAGCAGCCGGTTCGGGAGATCAGCGTACCAAGAGACCCAGTACTTC | CASSRFGRSAYQETQYF
TRBJ2-1 | TRBV10-3 | TRBD1 | - | TGTGCCATCAGTGAGGTCGAGACAGGGGCTAATGAGCAGTTCTTC | CAISEVETGANEQFF
TRBJ1-3 | TRBV7-9 | - | few | TGTGCCAGCAGCTTAGCAGGGGACTCTGGAAACACCATATATTTT | CASSLAGDSGNTIYF
TRBJ1-4 | TRBV29-1 | - | few | TGCAGCGTTTTTTCGGGGAGTGAAAAACTGTTTTTT | CSVFSGSEKLFF
TRBJ2-3 | TRBV29-1 | - | - | TGCAGCCTTCAGTGGTTTGGGGCAGATACGCAGTATTTT | CSLQWFGADTQYF
TRBJ2-7 | TRBV5-1 | - | - | TGCGCCAGCAGCACGACCGGGACCCCCTACGAGCAGTACTTC | CASSTTGTPYEQYF
TRBJ1-5 | TRBV5-1 | TRBD1 | - | TGCGCCAGCTACAGGGGAAATCAGCCCCAGCATTTT | CASYRGNQPQHF
TRBJ2-1 | TRBV5-1 | TRBD1 | - | TGCGCCAGCAGCTCCACGGGACAGGCAGGCAATGAGCAGTTCTTC | CASSSTGQAGNEQFF
TRBJ2-1 | TRBV29-1 | TRBD1 | - | TGCAGCGGCGGACAGGGGAGGGGTACCAATGAGCAGTTCTTC | CSGGQGRGTNEQFF
TRBJ2-1 | TRBV9 | - | - | TGTGCCAGCAGCGTAGGGGGGCCCTCCTCCTACAATGAGCAGTTCTTC | CASSVGGPSSYNEQFF
TRBJ2-5 | TRBV18 | - | - | TGTGCCAGCTCACCAGCGGTTCAAGAGACCCAGTACTTC | CASSPAVQETQYF
TRBJ2-1 | TRBV5-1 | - | - | TGCGCCAGCAGCCCATCAGGAACACTCTCCTCCTACAATGAGCAGTTCTTC | CASSPSGTLSSYNEQFF
TRBJ2-5 | TRBV29-1 | - | - | TGCAGCGGGCAATTTAGGGGAGGTCAAGAGACCCAGTACTTC | CSGQFRGGQETQYF
TRBJ2-2 | TRBV6-6 | - | - | TGTGCCAGCAGGTTGGCTCGACAGCGGAACACCGGGGAGCTGTTTTTT | CASRLARQRNTGELFF
TRBJ2-3 | TRBV5-1 | - | few | TGCGCCAGCAGCCTCGCTTGGGGTTTCGCAGATACGCAGTATTTT | CASSLAWGFADTQYF
TRBJ2-5 | TRBV5-8 | TRBD1 | - | TGTGCCAGCAGCGTCCGGACAGGGGGAGAGACCCAGTACTTC | CASSVRTGGETQYF